This paragraph covers one T cell receptor beta chain sequence. Its antigen remains unidentified. It has no much larger one-base neighbor in the sample; base qualities were not kept. The cohort was made up of 666 healthy bone marrow donors. All cohort members were sampled while nominally healthy, although unrecorded immune exposures were likely present. The donor tested CMV seropositive and was one of the 289 seropositive cohort members. Every donor gave a peripheral blood sample, and the peripheral blood mononuclear cells from that sample were used for TCR beta sequencing. Genomic DNA extraction from the blood cell samples was performed with the Qiagen DNeasy Blood Extraction Kit. This entry is derived from a study of cytomegalovirus exposure and HLA in healthy donors (dated by TCRdb to about 2017). As for the study more broadly: According to an earlier analysis of 450 to 650 of the donors, about 179 million T cells yielded roughly 110 million unique TCR beta sequences and about 300 Gb of sequence data. An early release that covered some 640 HLA-typed donors contained around 330 gigabases of sequencing data and some 87 million unique TCR sequences. Of the roughly 410 genotyped donors, 65% to 90% were placed in the genetic ancestry cluster associated with self-reported Caucasian donors. The study was designed to test whether signatures of past pathogen exposure could be identified by cataloging public T cell receptors. Using immunosequencing, the study profiled T cell repertoires from about 610 subjects and related those repertoires to cytomegalovirus serostatus. A separate validation cohort of approximately 120 different subjects was used in addition to the 666-subject first cohort. To predict cytomegalovirus infection status, the study combined high-throughput TCR immunosequencing, statistical association of individual TCRs with disease status, and machine learning. In a later analysis, previously published TCR beta repertoires from more than 500 donors were re-analyzed and high-resolution HLA genotyping was added so that TCR occurrence patterns could be studied. In the later analysis, no new phenotypic data were used to find candidate immune exposures; instead, reliance was placed on TCR beta sequences and their occurrence across donors. An earlier analysis of around 540 of the donors applied high-throughput TCR beta sequencing to assess whether each TCR beta V gene segment acted as functional or pseudogenic. Donor age, sex, ethnicity and CMV serostatus were collected together with the repertoire data. In a later genetic analysis, genome-wide SNP genotypes for 398 of the 666 donors were used, and that subset was treated as a discovery cohort. Every repertoire in the discovery cohort had been generated on one and the same sequencing platform. Class I and class II HLA loci were covered by the typing at four-digit resolution. The number of typed donors differed by locus: about 620-640 for A, B, C, DRB1 and DQB1; some 500 for DQA1; 606 for DPA1; and approximately 450 for DPB1. About five DR-DQ haplotypes were treated as single units for association and clustering because of strong linkage in the cohort. Among 350 to 400 genotyped donors of the cohort, an average of 235,054 unique TCR beta nucleotide sequences were sequenced per donor, around a sixth of them non-productive.

Reading the germline V gene gives CDR1 SGHRS and CDR2 YFSETQ. The junction carries 13 bases between V and J, which are trimmed by 0 bases and 10 bases respectively. The CDR3 runs 13 residues from the cysteine to the phenylalanine. Just CDR3 DNA is preserved here, 39 bases in frame from base 1. Findings and caveats that apply to the study as a whole: Because counts were too low, roughly 16 rarely observed V segments, including chromosome 9 orphons, were left out of the earlier analysis of 500 to 750 of the donors. An earlier analysis of around 500 of the donors showed that most TCR beta V segments appeared in productive rearrangements either about 87% or about 30% of the time, which broadly matched IMGT annotations. A cluster of highly shared sequence variants was judged likely to represent a technical artifact of the sequencing pipeline. In a later analysis, several top co-occurrence clusters were reported to appear linked to parvovirus B19, influenza, CMV and Epstein-Barr virus. According to a later analysis, TCR association rates differed among HLA loci, with DRB1 alleles showing the most associated TCRs and HLA-C alleles showing the fewest. A later genetic analysis reported fewer N-insertions in productive TCRs among donors in an Asian-associated ancestry cluster than the roughly 700-donor mean. The classifier was reported to diagnose cytomegalovirus status with high specificity and sensitivity in both the original and validation cohorts. Because HLA typing was unavailable for some donors at each locus, only the typed subset was used in association tests. Most TCR sequences were observed very rarely across donors, whereas some public TCRs were present in many individuals. This cohort had only TCR beta chains sequenced, and the lack of alpha or paired-chain data limited which features could be detected. In a later analysis, most CMV-associated TCR beta chains were found to appear HLA-restricted, with HLA associations seemingly driven largely by CMV exposure. A later analysis associated 15,000 to 20,000 TCR beta sequences with specific HLA alleles at a false discovery rate of 0.05. For the cohort, immune exposure information was limited to CMV serostatus. Strong co-occurrence of HLA alleles, especially DR and DQ, made assigning TCR associations to individual alleles difficult. A further reported finding was that TCR beta sequences accurately predicted the HLA-A and HLA-B alleles for most subjects in the first cohort. Presence/absence analyses assumed roughly uniform sequencing depth across donors, an assumption that may not hold. An association between a missense DCLRE1C variant and V-gene and J-gene trimming of TCR beta chains was found in a later genetic analysis and replicated in an independent cohort. In vitro tests confirmed that a few of the cytomegalovirus-associated TCR beta chains recognize cytomegalovirus antigens. In a later analysis, HLA-associated TCR beta chains were found to be more clonally expanded and to have lower generation probabilities than equally common non-associated chains. The authors suggested that the approach could potentially be generalized to other disease states and immunological phenotypes. Some IMGT-functional V segments, including TRBV6-2 and TRBV6-3, could not be distinguished by the 87-base-pair reads and were therefore excluded. The study listed 150 to 200 TCR beta chains as associated with cytomegalovirus. Correlated functional status among segregating V segments might reflect linkage disequilibrium, but an unknown experimental factor could not be ruled out.

Libraries came from the immunoSEQ multiplex PCR assay. A mixture of 60 forward primers for TCR Vbeta segments and 13 reverse primers for TCR Jbeta segments was used in the multiplex PCR. The CDR3 region of rearranged TCR beta genes was amplified from genomic DNA by a multiplex PCR assay. Amplified TCR beta libraries were sequenced as 87-base-pair reads on the Illumina HiSeq System. Under the source paper's analysis protocol: A later analysis tallied 70 million to 100 million unique TCR beta chains across the 666 repertoires, and about 12 million of those chains were shared by two or more donors. To remove PCR and sequencing errors, raw reads were error-corrected and collapsed into unique sequences using a nearest-neighbor algorithm that merged closely related sequences. CDR3 sequences were aligned to IMGT reference sequences to assign V, D and J gene segments. For a sequence to be retained, a match of at least six nucleotides was required to both a V gene segment and a J gene segment. A rearrangement counted as productive if the CDR3 had no stop codons and remained in frame with V and J, and every other rearrangement counted as non-productive. CDR3 was defined by IMGT convention, running from the second conserved V-encoded cysteine to the conserved J-encoded phenylalanine. Sequences without an unambiguous match to a single V gene segment were excluded from the earlier analysis of a few hundred of the donors. In an earlier analysis of about 590 of the donors, a V segment was called functional when productive rearrangements were above 56.7%, and segregating when the standard deviation between donors exceeded 5%. A statistical classification framework was developed to diagnose cytomegalovirus status using the catalog of TCR beta chain sequences. In a later analysis, TCR nucleotide sequences were compared against IMGT/GENE-DB human TR gene sequences so that V and J genes could be assigned. The TCRdist pipeline was used in a later analysis to assign CDR3 sequences and most-parsimonious VDJ recombination scenarios. In a later analysis, every TCR beta chain was defined by the combination of its CDR3 amino acid sequence and its V-gene family, and reads without a unique V-gene family were dropped. A later analysis removed 550 to 700 highly shared, low-generation-probability nucleotide sequences to deal with suspected cross-contamination and a sequencing artifact. For each public chain, a later analysis derived a clonal expansion index from normalized ranks of inferred template counts within each repertoire. In a later analysis, generation probabilities were computed with a VDJ recombination model fitted to out-of-frame rearrangements, and the resulting probabilities were checked against IGoR. In a later analysis, TCR-TCR, TCR-HLA and TCR-CMV co-occurrence was scored with hypergeometric tests, and a repertoire-size bias correction was applied to TCR pairs. A later analysis estimated false discovery rates by permuting HLA or CMV assignments 20 times. A later analysis grouped co-occurring TCRs with DBSCAN, adding TCRdist sequence similarity when clustering within HLA-allele-positive subsets. Repertoires with fewer than 30,000 or more than 120,000 public chains were left out of co-occurrence clustering, as were five repertoires with anomalous nucleotide sharing. In TCRdb, the immuneACCESS table is reduced to in-frame sequences with V and J assigned. These tables do not hold every clone; where another copy was compared, an unresolved V gene accounts for under half, and the others remain unexplained. V and J calls and clone size follow that table, whereas D and trimming were derived from the DNA. The sample table holds 100,000 to 150,000 clones, of which 77% were seen once. The ten largest clones represent 9.5% to 15% of the sample.

This receptor was taken from a woman aged 40 to 55 in good health and CMV-seropositive. The rearranged chain carries TRBV5-1 and TRBJ1-2; the D gene lacks a confident call. Sequencing was carried out using PBMCs. The bases read TGCGCCAGCAGCTTGGATCTAGGTGATGTCTACACCTTC. This translates into CASSLDLGDVYTF. When the CDR3 is completed using the reference TRBV5-1 and TRBJ1-2 genes on either side, the full variable domain is KAGVTQTPRYLIKTRGQQVTLSCSPISGHRSVSWYQQTPGQGLQFLFEYFSETQRNKGNFPGRFSGRQFSNSRSEMNVSTLELGDSALYLCASSLDLGDVYTFGSGTRLTVV.